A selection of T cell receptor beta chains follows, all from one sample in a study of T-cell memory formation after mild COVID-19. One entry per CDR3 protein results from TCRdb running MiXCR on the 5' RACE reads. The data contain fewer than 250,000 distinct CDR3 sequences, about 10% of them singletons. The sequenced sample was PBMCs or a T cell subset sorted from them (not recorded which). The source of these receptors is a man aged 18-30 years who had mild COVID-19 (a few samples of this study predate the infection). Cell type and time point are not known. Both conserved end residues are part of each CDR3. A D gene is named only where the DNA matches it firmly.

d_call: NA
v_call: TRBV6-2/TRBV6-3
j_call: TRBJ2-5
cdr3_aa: CASSGTEETQYF

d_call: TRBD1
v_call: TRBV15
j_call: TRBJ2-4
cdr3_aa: CATSSPRQGVWGAKNIQYF

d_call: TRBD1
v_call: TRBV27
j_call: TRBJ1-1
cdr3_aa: CASRKQGQNTEAFF

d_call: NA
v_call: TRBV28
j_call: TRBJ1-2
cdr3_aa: CASSTSVDRFYGYTF

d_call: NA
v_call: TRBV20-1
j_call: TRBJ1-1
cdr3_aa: CSAREMETEAFF

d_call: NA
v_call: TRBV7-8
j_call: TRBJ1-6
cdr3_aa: CASMIGGYNSPLHF

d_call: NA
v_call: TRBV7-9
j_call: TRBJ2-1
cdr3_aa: CASSLGGMPGQFF

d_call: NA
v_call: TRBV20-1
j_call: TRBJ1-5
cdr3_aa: CSASFWGQPQHF

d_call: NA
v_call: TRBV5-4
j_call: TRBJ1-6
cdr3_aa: CASSLAYPGTNSPLHF

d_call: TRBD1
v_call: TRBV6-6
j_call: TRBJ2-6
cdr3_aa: CASSLQGAGANVLTF

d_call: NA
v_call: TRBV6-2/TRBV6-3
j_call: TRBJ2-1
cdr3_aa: CASSPGTSHNEQFF

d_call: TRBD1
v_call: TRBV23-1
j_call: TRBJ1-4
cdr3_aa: CASSQAGGSTNEKLFF

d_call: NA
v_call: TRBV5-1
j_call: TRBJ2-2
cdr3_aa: CAVRPGAMNTGELFF